This TCR beta chain was identified in a study of shared clonotypes between healthy human individuals. About 30,000 T cell genomes, or roughly 200 ng DNA, went into the sorted-subset replicate PCRs. Sequencing used immunoSEQ multiplex PCR; TCRdb keeps in-frame clones, though not all of them. The sample shows 2 million to 2.5 million clones, approximately 96% of them seen only once. This clone came up once. Its antigen remains unidentified. Within the sample, other DNA sequences also encode this same CDR3. The study, taken as a whole, reports: An effect of sequencing depth on clonotype sharing among donors was expected.

CDR1 and CDR2 from the germline V gene are MDHEN and SYDVKM. The V gene lost 5 bases and the J gene lost 5 bases, with 12 bases spanning the gap. The CDR3 length is 13 residues. The sequenced sample was naive CD4+ T cells sorted from blood. As for subset: CD45RA+ positively selected. The receptor comes from a man aged 18 to 30 in good health. The chain joins TRBV28 to TRBJ1-2; D is perhaps TRBD1 (6 bases). The DNA of the CDR3 is TGTGCCAGCAGTCTGGACAGCAATTATGGCTACACCTTC. Residues: CASSLDSNYGYTF.